This T cell receptor (beta chain) was observed in a study of Graves' ophthalmopathy and Graves' hyperthyroidism. Broader study findings: Most expanded clonotypes in thyroid above 0.001 frequency also showed up in blood.

RNA transcripts provided the template for amplifying TCR beta CDR3 regions. Scientists carried out first-round RT-PCR using HTBI primers and then a second-round multiplex PCR. TCRdb called the multiplex PCR reads again in MiXCR, with one record for every CDR3 protein. The profile covers tens of thousands of distinct CDR3 sequences, with less than 65% appearing a single time and approximately 4.8% taken by the ten largest. In its sample, this clonotype was seen many times. Its antigen is as yet unknown. The V end was cut by 3 bases, the J end by 0 bases, with 15 bases between. Germline V lookup: CDR1 SGHNT, CDR2 YYREEE (reference sequence). CDR3 length equals 17 residues.

The source material was peripheral blood. The TCR originated in an adult woman with Graves' ophthalmopathy. V gene TRBV5-4 combines with J gene TRBJ1-4; D not resolved. CDR3 sequence reads: CASSSWTGKATNEKLFF. DNA of the CDR3: TGTGCCAGCAGCTCCTGGACGGGGAAGGCAACTAATGAAAAACTGTTTTTT.